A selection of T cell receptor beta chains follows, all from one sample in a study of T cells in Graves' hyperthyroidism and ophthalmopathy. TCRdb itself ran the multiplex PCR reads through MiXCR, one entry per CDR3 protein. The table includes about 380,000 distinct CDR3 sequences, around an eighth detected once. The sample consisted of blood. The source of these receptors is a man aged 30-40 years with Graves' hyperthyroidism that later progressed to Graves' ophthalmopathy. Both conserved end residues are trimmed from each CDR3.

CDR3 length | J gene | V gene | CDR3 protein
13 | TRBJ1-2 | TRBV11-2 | ASSPTGTDSYGYT
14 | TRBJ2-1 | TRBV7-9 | ASSSIAYSLYNEQF
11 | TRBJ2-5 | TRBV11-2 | ASSFSSSETQY
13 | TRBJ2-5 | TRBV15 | ATSREAGGWEIQY
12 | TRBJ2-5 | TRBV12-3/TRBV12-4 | ASSRLAGVETQY
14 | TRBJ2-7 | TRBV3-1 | ASSDKGQGGSYEQY
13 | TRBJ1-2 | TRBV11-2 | ASSSPRDGIYGYT
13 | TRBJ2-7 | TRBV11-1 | ASSYSGGEFYEQY
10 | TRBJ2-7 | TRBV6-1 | ASDGPSYEQY
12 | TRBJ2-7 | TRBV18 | ASSPGTSGGVQY
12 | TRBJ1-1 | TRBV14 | ASSQGGAGIEAF
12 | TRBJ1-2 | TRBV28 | ASSRSGTAGGYT
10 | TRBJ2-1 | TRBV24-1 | ATSDRVNEQF
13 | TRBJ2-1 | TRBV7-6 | ASSLVSAAYNEQF
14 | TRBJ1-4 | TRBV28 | ASSLFVTVGNEKLF
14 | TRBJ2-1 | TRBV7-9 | ASNQLDLMGDNEQF
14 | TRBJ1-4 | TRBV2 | ASSDFGAGTNEKLF